This T cell receptor (beta chain) was identified in a study of blood T cell repertoires in COVID-19. For the study at large: Samples came from the United States, Italy and Spain, spanning acute and convalescent COVID-19. The analysed material was cDNA or gDNA that came from T cells, B-cell-depleted T cells, or PBMCs.

This clone was seen a single time. The CDR3 runs to 16 residues. Losses at the gene ends were 5 bases for V and 8 bases for J; bases not matched to a gene: 13. From germline, CDR1 is LNHDA and CDR2 SQIVND (reference sequence). The authors' processing: Amplification of reference gene primers provided the estimated nucleated cell counts. Clones were sequenced by immunoSEQ multiplex PCR, and TCRdb holds only the in-frame ones, with some missing. D and trimming come from the DNA, and the V and J calls and clone size come from that table. Seen here are 300,000 to 400,000 clones, approximately 86% observed once, and the top ten hold about 4.2%.

This TCR came from a middle-aged woman with acute COVID-19. The sequencing sample was made of PBMCs or T cells enriched from blood (not recorded which). The chain links TRBV19 to TRBJ2-1; 9 bases map to TRBD1. The CDR3 DNA is TGTGCCAGTAGTCCGCTAGGCGCCGGGGACAGGGATGAGCAGTTCTTC. It encodes CASSPLGAGDRDEQFF.